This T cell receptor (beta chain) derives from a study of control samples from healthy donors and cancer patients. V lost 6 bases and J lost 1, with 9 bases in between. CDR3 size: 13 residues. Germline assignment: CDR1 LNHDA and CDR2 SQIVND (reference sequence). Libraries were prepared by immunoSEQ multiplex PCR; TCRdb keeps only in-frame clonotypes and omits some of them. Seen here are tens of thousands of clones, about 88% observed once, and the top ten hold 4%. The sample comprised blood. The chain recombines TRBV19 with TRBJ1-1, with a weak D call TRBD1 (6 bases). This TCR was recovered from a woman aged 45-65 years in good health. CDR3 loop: CASSTTGNTEAFF. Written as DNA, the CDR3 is TGTGCCAGTAGCACGACAGGGAACACTGAAGCTTTCTTT.